The 7 T cell receptor beta chains in this list originate from one sample, sequenced in a study of blood T cell repertoires in COVID-19. TCRdb keeps only in-frame clones here, not all; method: immunoSEQ multiplex PCR. The repertoire has about 150,000 clones, over 75% of them found once; the top ten carry roughly two fifths. Material for sequencing was peripheral blood. Every receptor here comes from a human donor in a cohort sampled during active COVID-19.

This sequence joins TRBV5-4 and TRBJ2-4; possible D gene TRBD2, 5 bases. The length of the CDR3 is 14 residues. CDR1 and CDR2 (germline): SGHNT, YYREEE (reference sequence). With 1 base removed from V and 7 bases from J, the gap between germline ends came to 12 bases. The CDR3 here is CASSLRTFDNIQYF. CDR3 in DNA: TGTGCCAGCAGCTTGAGGACTTTTGACAACATTCAGTACTTC.

This rearrangement joins TRBV19 to TRBJ2-7, with D maybe TRBD2 (5 bases). Germline V gene lookup returns CDR1 LNHDA and CDR2 SQIVND (reference sequence). There are 19 residues in the CDR3. V was trimmed by 1 base and J by 1 base, leaving 23 bases between them. This CDR3 reads CASSIVGIGSAGGSYEQYF. CDR3 nucleotides: TGTGCCAGTAGTATAGTTGGAATAGGGTCGGCAGGCGGGTCCTACGAGCAGTACTTC. The whole variable domain, remainder taken from reference TRBV19 and TRBJ2-7, is DGGITQSPKYLFRKEGQNVTLSCEQNLNHDAMYWYRQDPGQGLRLIYYSQIVNDFQKGDIAEGYSVSREKKESFPLTVTSAQKNPTAFYLCASSIVGIGSAGGSYEQYFGPGTRLTVT.

The V call is TRBV2, the J call TRBJ2-1; TRBD2 matches at 8 bases. V was clipped by 7 bases and J by 8 bases; unmatched bases: 4. The CDR3 extends over 12 amino acids. The germline gives CDR1 SNHLY, CDR2 FYNNEI. The CDR3, as DNA: TGTGCCAGCAATCGGGGGGGCCATGAGCAGTTCTTC. The encoded protein is CASNRGGHEQFF.

CDR3: CATSEGGGVDQETQYF. CDR3 bases: TGTGCCACCAGTGAAGGGGGCGGGGTGGATCAAGAGACCCAGTACTTC. The chain couples TRBV24-1 to TRBJ2-5; TRBD1 might be the D (7 bases). This CDR3 is built from 16 residues. With 4 bases removed from V and 2 bases from J, the gap between germline ends came to 16 bases. Germline V lookup: CDR1 KGHDR, CDR2 SFDVKD.

The chain uses TRBV29-1 and TRBJ1-2, with TRBD1 identical over 8 bases. V dropped 0 bases and J dropped 8; count of bases not matched to a gene: 8. CDR1 and CDR2 from the germline V gene are SQVTM and ANQGSEA. The CDR3 runs to 14 residues. CDR3 residues: CSVEDAGQVGGYTF. The DNA of the CDR3 is TGCAGCGTTGAAGATGCGGGACAGGTGGGCGGCTACACCTTC.

V is TRBV5-6 and J is TRBJ1-6, with TRBD1 identical over 8 bases. J lost 7 bases, V lost 4 bases, and 7 bases had no gene match. The CDR3 loop spans 15 amino acids. The germline CDR1 and CDR2 sequences are SGHDT and YYEEEE. The CDR3 region is CASSPGQGRNSPLHF. CDR3 bases: TGTGCCAGCAGCCCCGGACAGGGTAGGAATTCACCCCTCCACTTT. Full variable domain (outside the CDR3, taken from reference TRBV5-6 and TRBJ1-6): DAGVTQSPTHLIKTRGQQVTLRCSPKSGHDTVSWYQQALGQGPQFIFQYYEEEERQRGNFPDRFSGHQFPNYSSELNVNALLLGDSALYLCASSPGQGRNSPLHFGNGTRLTVT.

This chain links TRBV4-1 with TRBJ2-3, with TRBD2 as a possible D gene (5 bases). This CDR3 has 17 residues. V was pared by 0 bases and J by 4 bases, with 17 bases between. CDR1 MGHRA and CDR2 YSYEKL come from the germline V gene. The CDR3 nucleotides are TGCGCCAGCAGCCAAGATAAAGTGGCTAGCATACCAGATACGCAGTATTTT. This sequence encodes CASSQDKVASIPDTQYF.